The clone carrying this TCR beta chain was counted a few times. The sample is drawn from a study of CD8+CD57+ T cells in acquired aplastic anemia. Only patients with CD8+CD57+ cell expansion on flow cytometry were chosen for sequencing. Germline CDR1 is SGHTA and CDR2 is FQGNSA. The CDR3 extends over 14 amino acids. Trimming took 5 bases from V and 7 from J; bases not matched to a gene: 8. Genomic DNA served as template for TCR beta VDJ and CDR3 profiling. TCRdb reprocessed the reads via MiXCR and lists one record per CDR3 protein. The sample includes about 470,000 distinct CDR3 sequences, around a third of them seen just once.

The sequenced sample consisted of sorted CD4+, CD8+, or CD8+CD57+ T cells (not recorded which) from PBMCs. The TCR comes from a human donor with aplastic anemia. The V gene is TRBV7-2, the J gene TRBJ1-2; 9 nucleotides align to TRBD1. Here the CDR3 reads CASSGGGDRAGYTF. The CDR3, as DNA: TGTGCCAGCAGCGGGGGGGGGGACAGGGCTGGCTACACCTTC.